This T cell receptor beta chain was found in a study of identifying expanded T cells in peripheral blood. Germline loops: CDR1 SGDLS, CDR2 YYNGEE. This CDR3 has 10 amino acids. Note on this clone: Its target is not known. One end of the junction varies from germline; a read error may be responsible.

The protocol was immunoSEQ multiplex PCR, while the TCRdb copy is restricted to in-frame clones and leaves out a portion. The sample lists about 120,000 clones, roughly 84% occurring once. During the collection period, no donor immune events like infections were recorded. Study results and limitations: Variance in clone template counts between approximately 2-week samples significantly increased with total template count across all healthy donors. Differentially abundant clones: about 1.2 between replicates, 16.4 at about 13 days, less than 20 at four.

The chain is built from TRBV9 and TRBJ1-2, with D unclear. This receptor was obtained from a person aged 18-69 years in good health. Sequenced input: blood. The CDR3 here is CASSVARGDF. DNA for the CDR3: TGTGCCAGCAGCGTAGCTCGCGGGGACTTC.